This is a list of T cell receptor beta chains from one sample in a study of PD-1 blockade in classical Hodgkin lymphoma. Generated by immunoSEQ multiplex PCR, the TCRdb table keeps only in-frame clones and is missing some. The sample carries about 38,000 clones, 70% to 80% recorded once. The sample was peripheral blood mononuclear cells (PBMCs), taken before the fourth cycle of nivolumab. The receptors here all came from a human donor with classical Hodgkin lymphoma. Each CDR3 is given with its conserved first and last residue. A D gene is named only where the DNA matches it firmly. Some rows have no size entry. The others give once, few or many, or a class for an expanded clone.

size,D,V,J,CDR3
-,TRBD1,TRBV5-4,TRBJ2-2,CASSLMLTGGGGELFF
once,-,TRBV19,TRBJ1-4,CASRDRATNEKLFF
-,-,TRBV5-8,TRBJ1-2,CASSRGGYGYTF
medium-sized,-,TRBV6-5,TRBJ2-7,CASRSRPDEQYF
-,TRBD1,TRBV4-3,TRBJ1-2,CASSLLDRDHGYTF
-,-,TRBV7-3,TRBJ1-3,CASSPSNGNTIYF
-,-,TRBV6-5,TRBJ2-2,CASSYQISTGELFF
-,-,TRBV7-2,TRBJ2-7,CASSQTIYEQYF
-,TRBD1,TRBV15,TRBJ2-3,CATSRDYRGTGASDTQYF
-,-,TRBV7-2,TRBJ2-3,CASSLVGRWSDTQYF
once,-,TRBV5-8,TRBJ2-5,CASSNQGWGLQETQYF
-,-,TRBV6-1,TRBJ1-5,CAISESAGAYSNQPQHF
-,-,TRBV4-2,TRBJ2-5,CASSQNLAGETQYF
-,TRBD2,TRBV5-4,-,CASSRASGPNYEQYF
-,TRBD1,TRBV4-3,TRBJ2-3,CASSQATGLLSTDTQYF
-,-,TRBV6-5,TRBJ2-7,CASSPHRARYEQYF
-,-,TRBV6-5,TRBJ1-3,CASSYGGSSGNTIYF
-,-,TRBV6-5,TRBJ2-5,CASSYGPRETQYF
-,-,TRBV10-3,-,CAISVPGQGSSYEQYF
-,TRBD2,TRBV5-1,TRBJ2-5,CASSLIPSGETQYF
-,-,TRBV29-1,TRBJ1-4,CSVSRTSTNEKLFF
-,-,TRBV7-2,TRBJ1-2,CASSLDGRTNYGYTF
once,TRBD1,TRBV4-2,TRBJ2-3,CASSQDLTGVRTDTQYF
-,TRBD2,TRBV5-1,TRBJ2-1,CASSLGLAGARDEQFF
-,TRBD2,TRBV6-4,TRBJ2-5,CASSRGGSAGETQYF
-,-,TRBV19,TRBJ2-1,CASSRRNEQFF
-,-,TRBV5-5,TRBJ1-6,CASTPRGDNSPLHF
-,-,TRBV7-2,TRBJ1-1,CASSRRQEAFF
-,-,TRBV10-3,TRBJ2-3,CAITPGSGSPDTQYF
-,TRBD1,TRBV6-5,TRBJ2-7,CASSYSIGGSGEQYF
-,TRBD2,TRBV2,TRBJ2-5,CASTRLAKETQYF
-,-,TRBV25-1,TRBJ2-7,CASSGYSGPGYEQYF
-,-,TRBV18,TRBJ2-1,CASSPEGRSSYNEQFF
-,TRBD1,TRBV29-1,TRBJ1-5,CSVTIGTGSNQPQHF
-,TRBD2,TRBV7-6,TRBJ2-2,CASSLRSTSGNTGELFF
-,-,TRBV15,TRBJ2-2,CATSRTGSRAGGELFF
-,TRBD1,TRBV19,TRBJ1-5,CASSTTGGNQPQHF
-,-,TRBV5-8,TRBJ2-5,CASSLSGTLQETQYF
medium-sized,-,TRBV19,TRBJ1-1,CASSIGFKTEAFF
few,TRBD1,TRBV4-3,TRBJ1-6,CASSHPGQGSPLHF
-,TRBD2,TRBV4-3,TRBJ2-1,CASSQDAGGGEQFF
-,-,TRBV6-1,TRBJ1-1,CASSEAVLF
-,-,TRBV6-6,TRBJ1-5,CASSYSPRGEQPQHF
-,TRBD1,TRBV6-6,TRBJ1-6,CASSPGQGRGGSPLHF
-,-,TRBV5-1,TRBJ2-3,CASRGGTLRPTDTQYF
-,TRBD2,TRBV5-1,TRBJ2-3,CASSLELAGGTDTQYF
-,TRBD2,TRBV7-2,TRBJ2-3,CASSLALAGPSTDTQYF
few,-,TRBV19,TRBJ1-4,CASSETGTEKLFF
-,-,TRBV7-8,TRBJ1-2,CASSPRQTNYGYTF
-,-,TRBV11-2,TRBJ2-5,CASSLALVRETQYF
-,-,TRBV11-2,TRBJ1-5,CASSRSGNNQPQHF
-,-,TRBV6-1,TRBJ1-5,CASSWGSNQPQHF
few,-,TRBV6-4,TRBJ1-5,CASSDSARGPQHF